This entry lists 19 T cell receptor beta chains sequenced from one sample in a study of Tregs in tolerant kidney transplant recipients. Sequencing used immunoSEQ multiplex PCR; TCRdb keeps in-frame clones, though not all of them. In the table there are 85,000 to 100,000 clones, roughly 93% of which are singletons. Source: CD4+ T cells from blood, taken before the transplant. The origin of the receptors is a human donor who received a combined kidney and bone marrow transplant.

This clone occurred once. The chain uses TRBV11-1 and TRBJ2-4; 7 bases align to TRBD2. This CDR3 spans 14 amino acids. Germline V gene sequence: CDR1 SGHAT, CDR2 FQDESV (reference sequence). With V trimmed by 6 bases and J by 3 bases, 5 bases remained unmatched. The CDR3 DNA reads as TGTGCCAGCAGTTCACGGGGGGTCAAAAACATTCAGTACTTC. Its protein is CASSSRGVKNIQYF.

The chain joins TRBV9 to TRBJ2-3; D ambiguous. The ends were cut back, 3 bases at V and 2 bases at J, with 4 bases in the middle. Germline CDR1 reads SGDLS; CDR2 reads YYNGEE. The CDR3 sequence is 12 residues long. DNA for the CDR3: TGTGCCAGCAGCGCCCTCACAGATACGCAGTATTTT. The encoded protein is CASSALTDTQYF.

CDR3: CAWSVEDWGGEQYF. CDR3 in DNA: TGTGCCTGGAGTGTAGAGGATTGGGGGGGCGAGCAGTACTTC. The genes are TRBV30 and TRBJ2-7; 7 bases agree with TRBD2. This CDR3 comprises 14 residues. V dropped 0 bases and J dropped 6; count of bases not matched to a gene: 8. Germline values: CDR1 GTSNPN, CDR2 SVGIG (reference sequence).

The chain couples TRBV11-1 to TRBJ2-2, with a tentative D call TRBD1 (6 bases). The CDR3 is 15 residues long. V lost 2 bases, J lost 2 bases, and 9 bases lay in between. Germline V gene sequence: CDR1 SGHAT, CDR2 FQDESV (reference sequence). The CDR3 region has the DNA TGTGCCAGCAGCTTATCGGGACACAACACCGGGGAGCTGTTTTTT. Protein sequence: CASSLSGHNTGELFF.

V is TRBV5-6 and J is TRBJ1-3, with TRBD1 identical over 8 bases. The CDR3 has 19 residues. Germline V gives CDR1 SGHDT, CDR2 YYEEEE. V lost 1 base to trimming and J lost 0 bases; unmatched junction nucleotides: 12. The chain's CDR3 is CASSLLRSRGRYSGNTIYF. CDR3 nucleotide sequence: TGTGCCAGCAGCTTGTTGCGGTCCAGGGGGCGATACTCTGGAAACACCATATATTTT.

The CDR3 reads CASSLPGQGAWSYEQYF. Here the CDR3 DNA reads TGCGCCAGCAGCCTCCCGGGACAGGGGGCTTGGTCCTACGAGCAGTACTTC. The genes are TRBV5-1 and TRBJ2-7; TRBD1 agrees at 12 bases. Germline loops: CDR1 SGHRS, CDR2 YFSETQ. The CDR3 contains 17 residues. The trim removed 4 bases at V and 1 base at J, leaving 9 bases unmatched.

The CDR3 bases are TGTGCCAGCAGCTTAGGAGGGGGCGGGACAGATACGCAGTATTTT. This gives the protein CASSLGGGGTDTQYF. The chain has TRBV7-3 and TRBJ2-3, with D possibly matching TRBD1 (7 bases). Trimming shortened V by 2 bases and J by 3 bases, and 12 bases separated the two germline ends. CDR3 length: 15 amino acids. CDR1 and CDR2 (germline): SGHTA, FQGTGA.

The rearrangement joins TRBV15 to TRBJ1-3; D unresolved. The germline V gene encodes CDR1 LNHNV and CDR2 YYDKDF (reference sequence). There are 15 residues in the CDR3. Trimming cost V 1 base and J 4 bases, with 11 bases left between them. The CDR3 loop is CATSRVDVPGNTIYF. The CDR3 DNA follows: TGTGCCACCAGCAGAGTAGATGTGCCCGGAAACACCATATATTTT.

The rearrangement joins TRBV27 to TRBJ1-2, with 7 positions matching TRBD1. This CDR3 is built from 14 residues. The junction had 9 bases not matched to a gene; V was cut back by 6 bases and J by 5 bases. Germline V gene sequence: CDR1 MNHEY, CDR2 SMNVEV (reference sequence). In DNA form, the CDR3 reads TGTGCCAGCAGCTCACTTACAGGGGATTATGGCTACACCTTC. It encodes CASSSLTGDYGYTF.

This clone came up once. V and J are TRBV18 and TRBJ1-1; TRBD1 agrees at 7 bases. The J segment lost 6 bases and the V segment lost 6 bases, leaving 13 bases of the junction unmatched. Germline lookup yields CDR1 KGHSH and CDR2 LQKENI. The CDR3 contains 15 residues. CDR3 nucleotide sequence: TGTGCCAGCTCCCCCCCGAGTAGACAGGGCTCTGAAGCTTTCTTT. It codes for CASSPPSRQGSEAFF.

This sequence joins TRBV7-6 and TRBJ1-3; D is uncertain. The germline gives CDR1 SGHVS, CDR2 FNYEAQ. V was shortened by 5 bases and J by 4 bases, with 9 bases between the two germline ends. The CDR3 is 13 residues long. The CDR3, as DNA: TGTGCCAGCAGCCCGTTACTCGGAAACACCATATATTTT. The encoded protein is CASSPLLGNTIYF.

The sample holds one count of this clone. This rearrangement joins TRBV5-6 to TRBJ1-3; D unresolved. V was trimmed by 2 bases and J by 2 bases, leaving 11 bases between them. CDR1 is SGHDT and CDR2 is YYEEEE in the germline V gene. The CDR3 runs 15 residues. The CDR3 region has the DNA TGTGCCAGCAGCTTTCTAACCCAAACTGGAAACACCATATATTTT. It specifies CASSFLTQTGNTIYF.

The chain joins TRBV5-1 to TRBJ2-5, with 10 bases aligning to TRBD2. The J call is uncertain, as TRBJ2-7 better fits the DNA end. The CDR3 covers 18 residues. Per germline, CDR1 SGHRS and CDR2 YFSETQ. CDR3 DNA: TGCGCCAGCAGCTTGGGCCCTTTCGAGAGCGGGAGGGCGGGCGAGCAGTACTTC. It specifies CASSLGPFESGRAGEQYF.

Written as DNA, the CDR3 is TGTGCCTGGAGTTTGACTCAAAAAAACACTGAAGCTTTCTTT. This codes for CAWSLTQKNTEAFF. This chain links TRBV30 with TRBJ1-1, with D unresolved. This CDR3 region has 14 residues. V shed 2 bases and J shed 2 bases, with 12 bases lying between them. Germline V CDR1 and CDR2: GTSNPN, SVGIG (reference sequence).

The gene calls are TRBV6-6 and TRBJ2-7; D may be TRBD2 (6 bases). The CDR3 contains 15 residues. V lost 6 bases, J lost 1 base, and 16 bases lay in between. CDR1 is MNHNY, CDR2 SVGAGI, per germline (reference sequence). The CDR3 sequence is CASRPRRAQSYEQYF. CDR3 DNA sequence: TGTGCCAGCAGACCCCGGAGGGCTCAATCCTACGAGCAGTACTTC.

This clone has a handful of counts. The rearrangement joins TRBV19 to TRBJ2-7; 10 positions agree with TRBD1. Germline V CDR1 and CDR2: LNHDA, SQIVND (reference sequence). The CDR3 is 11 amino acids. CDR3 loop: CVWTGGYEQYF. The CDR3 region has the DNA TGTGTCTGGACAGGGGGTTACGAGCAGTACTTC.

A remark on this clone: The sample has other DNA sequences that encode this CDR3 too. The chain uses TRBV7-2 and TRBJ1-6, with a tentative D call TRBD1 (5 bases). Germline CDR1 and CDR2: SGHTA and FQGNSA. The V end lost 1 base, the J end lost 13 bases, and 20 bases lay between the germline ends. The CDR3 sequence is 16 residues long. For the CDR3, the DNA is TGTGCCAGCAGCTTAGAGGTTTTGGGGGGGGAATCCCCCCTCCACTTT. Residues: CASSLEVLGGESPLHF.

The rearrangement joins TRBV7-2 to TRBJ1-2, with D possibly TRBD1 on 6 matching bases. The CDR3 runs 15 residues. Trimming left V 5 bases short and J 4 bases short, with 17 bases between. The germline CDR1 and CDR2 sequences are SGHTA and FQGNSA. CDR3 in amino acids: CASSPTADRLYGYTF. The CDR3 DNA reads as TGTGCCAGCAGCCCCACTGCCGACAGGCTCTATGGCTACACCTTC.

The chain combines TRBV6-1 with TRBJ2-1; the D gene is possibly TRBD2 (6 bases). Germline V gene data show CDR1 as MNHNS and CDR2 as SASEGT. The CDR3 runs 16 residues. V was clipped by 4 bases and J by 4 bases, with 17 bases between them. CDR3 DNA: TGTGCCAGCAGTGCCGTAATGAATGGGAGGTACAATGAGCAGTTCTTC. Translated, it gives CASSAVMNGRYNEQFF.